Presented here are 21 T cell receptor beta chains from one specimen sequenced in a study of post-analysis software for immune sequencing data. Study results and caveats: Controls had lower frequencies than patients of roughly five TRBV segments, which included TRBV5-6, TRBV5-1 and TRBV20-1.

Each TCR beta cDNA library carried unique molecular identifiers. Each CDR3 protein is one row after TCRdb ran MiXCR on the PCR reads. The repertoire consists of fewer than 850,000 distinct CDR3 sequences, with roughly 46% occurring once and the leading ten covering approximately 4.4%. Their antigen targets remain unknown. Sequenced material: blood. All receptors come from a girl aged 5 to 17 with multiple sclerosis.

The V call is TRBV7-2, the J call TRBJ2-7; 8 bases line up with TRBD2. The germline CDR1 and CDR2 sequences are SGHTA and FQGNSA. The V segment lost 1 base and the J segment 5 bases; nucleotides outside the gene matches: 4. The CDR3 sequence is 14 residues long. CDR3 coding DNA: TGTGCCAGCAGCTTAGTGACTAGCGTCAACGAGCAGTACTTC. This encodes CASSLVTSVNEQYF.

This sequence joins TRBV11-2 and TRBJ2-7; D might be TRBD2 (6 bases). The CDR3 runs to 14 residues. Trimming left V 5 bases short and J 2 bases short, with 13 bases between. CDR1 is SGHAT and CDR2 is FQNNGV in the germline V gene. CDR3 amino acids: CASSAGPMTYEQYF. The DNA of the CDR3 is TGTGCCAGCAGCGCGGGACCGATGACCTACGAGCAGTACTTC.

On this clonotype itself: At one end the junction does not follow the germline gene, possibly because of a read error. The chain has TRBV25-1 and TRBJ1-2, with no clear D. CDR3 size: 13 residues. Germline CDR1 is MGHDK and CDR2 is SYGVNS. The CDR3 loop reads CASSVTRSYDYTF. In nucleotides, the CDR3 is TGTGCCAGCAGCGTAACAAGGAGCTATGACTACACCTTC.

The chain combines TRBV21-1 with TRBJ2-1; the table's D call, TRBD1, was not checked against the DNA. TRBV21-1 is a listed pseudogene. CDR3 length equals 14 residues. The CDR3 here is CASSKERGHNEQFF. The CDR3 nucleotides are TGTGCCAGCAGCAAAGAACGGGGACACAATGAGCAGTTCTTC.

The chain couples TRBV29-1 to TRBJ1-1, with TRBD1 identical over 9 bases. CDR1 is SQVTM, CDR2 ANQGSEA, per germline. CDR3 length: 15 amino acids. V dropped 0 bases and J dropped 11; count of bases not matched to a gene: 13. The CDR3 loop reads CSVEDVGQGKLGAFF. The CDR3 bases are TGCAGCGTTGAAGACGTCGGACAGGGGAAGCTGGGGGCTTTCTTT.

The genes are TRBV18 and TRBJ2-2; a weak D match, TRBD2 (5 bases). The length of the CDR3 is 19 residues. V was clipped by 0 bases and J by 0 bases, with 17 bases between them. Germline CDR1 and CDR2: KGHSH and LQKENI. The CDR3 nucleotides read TGTGCCAGCTCACCACCAGGCGGGCCCCAGCCCTCGAACACCGGGGAGCTGTTTTTT. Encoded protein: CASSPPGGPQPSNTGELFF.

The chain couples TRBV24-1 to TRBJ2-2; D perhaps matches TRBD1 (5 bases). Per germline, CDR1 KGHDR and CDR2 SFDVKD. CDR3 length equals 14 residues. Trimming left V 7 bases short and J 3 bases short, with 11 bases between. CDR3 loop: CATSSGLDTGELFF. Written as DNA, the CDR3 is TGTGCCACCAGCTCAGGGCTGGACACCGGGGAGCTGTTTTTT.

Comments on this clonotype: The junction departs from the called germline gene at one end, perhaps through a read error. The genes are TRBV20-1 and TRBJ2-1; 8 bases align to TRBD2. Germline-derived CDR1 and CDR2 are DFQATT and SNEGSKA (reference sequence). This CDR3 has 15 residues. CDR3 bases: TGCAGTGCTAGAGATCCGGGACTAGTTTACAATGAGCGGTTCTTC. This gives the protein CSARDPGLVYNERFF.

This clonotype has just a few counts. The chain has TRBV29-1 and TRBJ2-7; the match to TRBD1 covers 8 bases. After removal of 7 bases from V and 3 bases from J, the junction contained 2 bases not matched to a gene. Germline V lookup: CDR1 SQVTM, CDR2 ANQGSEA. There are 11 residues in the CDR3. The CDR3 sequence is CSATGGYEQYF. CDR3 nucleotide sequence: TGCAGCGCTACAGGGGGCTACGAGCAGTACTTC.

This clonotype was seen only a few times. J is TRBJ2-5 and V is TRBV11-1; 7 nucleotides align to TRBD1. CDR1 is SGHAT, CDR2 FQDESV, per germline (reference sequence). The CDR3 totals 12 residues. Trimming took 5 bases from V and 5 from J; bases not matched to a gene: 2. CDR3 protein: CASSTGVETQYF. The CDR3 DNA reads as TGTGCCAGCAGCACAGGGGTTGAGACCCAGTACTTC.

This clonotype was counted a few times. The rearrangement uses TRBV27 and TRBJ2-1, with TRBD2 identical over 11 bases. Germline V gives CDR1 MNHEY, CDR2 SMNVEV (reference sequence). The CDR3 is 15 amino acids. J lost 7 bases, V lost 8 bases, and 10 bases had no gene match. For the CDR3, the DNA is TGTGCCAGCCGGGCCGGGACTAGCGGAGCTAATGAGCAGTTCTTC. It translates to CASRAGTSGANEQFF.

The chain is built from TRBV24-1 and TRBJ2-3; 9 bases are a match to TRBD2. The CDR3 runs 18 residues. CDR1 is KGHDR, CDR2 SFDVKD, per germline. Trimming removed 4 bases from V and 4 bases from J; junction bases left unmatched: 14. CDR3 sequence: CATSDPLGLAGRADTQYF. The CDR3 bases are TGTGCCACCAGTGACCCCTTAGGGCTAGCGGGACGTGCAGATACGCAGTATTTT.

CDR3 sequence reads: CASEVEAGEQYF. The CDR3 DNA reads as TGTGCCAGCGAGGTTGAGGCCGGCGAGCAGTACTTC. The chain uses TRBV11-1 and TRBJ2-7; D is unclear. The CDR3 extends over 12 amino acids. Germline V gene lookup returns CDR1 SGHAT and CDR2 FQDESV (reference sequence). V lost 8 bases and J lost 6, with 14 bases in between.

The V and J genes are TRBV29-1 and TRBJ2-1, with 8 positions matching TRBD2. V was clipped by 5 bases and J by 9 bases; unmatched bases: 6. The germline gives CDR1 SQVTM, CDR2 ANQGSEA. The CDR3 extends over 12 amino acids. The CDR3 sequence: CSVSAGVGEQFF. The CDR3 region has the DNA TGCAGCGTTTCAGCGGGAGTAGGTGAGCAGTTCTTC.

This clonotype was recorded a few times. The CDR3 loop is CASSHTDLRDTQYF. In DNA form, the CDR3 reads TGCGCCAGCAGCCACACGGACTTGAGAGATACGCAGTATTTT. V gene TRBV5-1 combines with J gene TRBJ2-3; D perhaps matches TRBD2 (5 bases). Germline V gene sequence: CDR1 SGHRS, CDR2 YFSETQ. The CDR3 has 14 amino acids. Trimming took off 4 bases at V and 5 bases at J, with 14 bases between the two ends.

V gene TRBV2 combines with J gene TRBJ2-7; D might be TRBD2 (6 bases). Germline V gives CDR1 SNHLY, CDR2 FYNNEI. The CDR3 has 14 residues. With 6 bases removed from V and 6 bases from J, the gap between germline ends came to 18 bases. The CDR3 DNA reads as TGTGCCAGCAGGGTACGGGGGAACTTGGGCGAGCAGTACTTC. Protein product: CASRVRGNLGEQYF.

This clonotype was detected a few times. The chain links TRBV20-1 to TRBJ2-3, with D unresolved. The CDR3 is 14 residues long. Germline CDR1 DFQATT, CDR2 SNEGSKA (reference sequence). V was cut by 0 bases and J by 0 bases, with 7 bases left in between. The CDR3 sequence: CSARDPTSTDTQYF. The CDR3 DNA reads TGCAGTGCTAGAGATCCTACTAGCACAGATACGCAGTATTTT.

This sequence joins TRBV28 and TRBJ2-5, with TRBD2 matching over 9 bases. The J call may be incorrect, as the DNA end agrees better with TRBJ2-7. The CDR3 has 17 amino acids. Germline V CDR1 and CDR2: MDHEN, SYDVKM. The CDR3 region is CASSFVVSGSGGYEQYF. As DNA, the CDR3 is TGTGCCAGCAGTTTTGTCGTTAGCGGGAGCGGTGGCTACGAGCAGTACTTC.

The V gene is TRBV7-2, the J gene TRBJ2-3; a weak D match, TRBD2 (6 bases). Germline assignment: CDR1 SGHTA and CDR2 FQGNSA. V dropped 7 bases and J dropped 9 bases, with 17 bases sitting between them. The CDR3 covers 13 residues. As DNA, the CDR3 is TGTGCCAGCACCACTGAGCCCCGGGGGACGCAGTATTTT. Translating gives CASTTEPRGTQYF. The full variable domain, its missing parts supplied by reference TRBV7-2 and TRBJ2-3, is GAGVSQSPSNKVTEKGKDVELRCDPISGHTALYWYRQSLGQGLEFLIYFQGNSAPDKSGLPSDRFSAERTGGSVSTLTIQRTQQEDSAVYLCASTTEPRGTQYFGPGTRLTVL.

This clonotype was recorded a few times. The chain links TRBV7-9 to TRBJ2-1; perhaps TRBD2 as D (6 bases). From germline, CDR1 is SEHNR and CDR2 FQNEAQ (reference sequence). This CDR3 is 15 amino acids long. Trimming cost V 5 bases and J 3 bases, with 14 bases left between them. CDR3 bases: TGTGCCAGCAGCATTGGGACTGGCATCTACAATGAGCAGTTCTTC. Translation gives CASSIGTGIYNEQFF.

This clonotype has only a few counts. This chain uses TRBV6-5 with TRBJ2-7; D might be TRBD2 (5 bases). CDR1 is MNHEY, CDR2 SVGAGI, per germline. The CDR3 is 14 residues long. With 0 bases removed from V and 6 bases from J, the gap between germline ends came to 12 bases. CDR3 sequence reads: CASSYSGSTGEQYF. The CDR3 region has the DNA TGTGCCAGCAGTTACTCGGGGAGTACGGGCGAGCAGTACTTC.